These 2 T cell receptor beta chains originate from one sample sequenced in a study of cytomegalovirus exposure and HLA in healthy donors. The PCR contained 60 Vbeta and 13 Jbeta primers. Assay used: immunoSEQ multiplex PCR; TCRdb lists only in-frame clones, some missing. The sample contains around 130,000 clones, approximately 8% of which appear only once. The sample consisted of PBMCs. These TCRs come from a woman in her 40s in good health and CMV-seropositive.

The rearrangement links TRBV7-2 to TRBJ1-6, with 8 bases that match TRBD1. The CDR3 has 16 residues. Germline trimming cut 2 bases from V and 4 bases from J; bases unmatched to any gene: 4. Germline V gene data show CDR1 as SGHTA and CDR2 as FQGNSA. For the CDR3, the DNA is TGTGCCAGCAGCTTAAGGCAGGGGGCTTATAATTCACCCCTCCACTTT. Its translation: CASSLRQGAYNSPLHF.

The chain has TRBV5-4 and TRBJ1-4; D not resolved. This CDR3 contains 17 residues. Germline V gives CDR1 SGHNT, CDR2 YYREEE (reference sequence). V was clipped by 5 bases and J by 3 bases, with 20 bases between them. CDR3 bases: TGTGCCAGCAGTCAGGAGGGAGGTCTGAGCGCTAATGAAAAACTGTTTTTT. This encodes CASSQEGGLSANEKLFF.